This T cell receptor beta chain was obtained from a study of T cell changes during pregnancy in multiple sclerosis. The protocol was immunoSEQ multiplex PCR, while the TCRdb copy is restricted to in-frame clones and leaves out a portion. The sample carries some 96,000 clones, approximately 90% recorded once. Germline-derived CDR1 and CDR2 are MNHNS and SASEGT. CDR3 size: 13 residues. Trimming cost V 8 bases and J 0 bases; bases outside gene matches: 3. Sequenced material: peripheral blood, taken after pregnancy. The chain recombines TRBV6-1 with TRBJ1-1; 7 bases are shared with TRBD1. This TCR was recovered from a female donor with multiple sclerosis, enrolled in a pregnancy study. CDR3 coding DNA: TGTGCCAGCCTGACAGGGTTGAACACTGAAGCTTTCTTT. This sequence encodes CASLTGLNTEAFF.